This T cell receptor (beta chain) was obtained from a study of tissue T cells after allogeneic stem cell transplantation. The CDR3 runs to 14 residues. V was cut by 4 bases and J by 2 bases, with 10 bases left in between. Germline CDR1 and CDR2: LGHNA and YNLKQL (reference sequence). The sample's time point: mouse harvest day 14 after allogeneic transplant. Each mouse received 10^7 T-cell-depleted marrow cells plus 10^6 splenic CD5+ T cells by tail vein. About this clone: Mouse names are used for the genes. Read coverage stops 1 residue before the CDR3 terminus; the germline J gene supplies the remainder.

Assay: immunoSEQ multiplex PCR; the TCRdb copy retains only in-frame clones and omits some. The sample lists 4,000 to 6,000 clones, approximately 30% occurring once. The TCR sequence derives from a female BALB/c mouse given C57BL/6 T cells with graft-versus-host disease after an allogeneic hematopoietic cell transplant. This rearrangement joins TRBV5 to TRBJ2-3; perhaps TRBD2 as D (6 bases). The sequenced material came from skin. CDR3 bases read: TGTGCCAGCAGCCCCTCTGGGGCTGCAGAAACGCTGTAT. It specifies CASSPSGAAETLY. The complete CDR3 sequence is CASSPSGAAETLYF.